The present entry profiles one TCR beta chain with its context. The target antigen is unknown. This entry comes from a study of T cells in Graves' hyperthyroidism and ophthalmopathy. Study-wide points: By a 13 V-J model, ophthalmopathy was set apart from stable hyperthyroidism.

Researchers took RNA transcripts and amplified the TCR beta CDR3 regions from them. First-round RT-PCR targeting the TCR CDR3 was performed with the HTBI primer set. TCRdb used MiXCR to reprocess the multiplex PCR reads, holding one entry per CDR3 protein. The sample lists 270,000 or so distinct CDR3 sequences, approximately 14% occurring once. V lost 1 base to trimming and J lost 1 base, with 19 bases between them. The CDR3 totals 18 residues. In germline, CDR1 is MGHDK, CDR2 SYGVNS. The sample comprised blood. This clonotype was obtained from a woman in her 50s with Graves' hyperthyroidism that later progressed to Graves' ophthalmopathy. This chain joins TRBV25-1 and TRBJ2-5, with D perhaps matching TRBD1 or TRBD2 (5 bases each). The CDR3 DNA follows: TGTGCCAGCAGTGAATCGGGACGAGGGGCAGGCGCCCAAGAGACCCAGTACTTC. This codes for CASSESGRGAGAQETQYF.